This TCR beta chain was recorded in a study of T cell repertoires in ileal Crohn's disease. Study in general: Every patient was operated on for stricturing (about 60%) or penetrating (roughly 39%) complications.

Turning to this clone: What it binds is not known.

Eligibility required adulthood, ileal or ileocolonic Crohn's disease and indicated ileocolonic resection. Each sample's TCRB immunosequencing used 450 to 550 nanograms of biopsy DNA. Sequencing was performed with immunoSEQ multiplex PCR; in TCRdb, only in-frame clones are kept and a portion is missing. The sample yields about 9,600 clones, 76% seen once. The germline CDR1 and CDR2 sequences are MNHNS and SASEGT. Between the trimmed V and J ends, which lost 0 bases and 6 bases, there was a span of 14 bases. CDR3 length equals 15 residues. Study-level findings and limits: All patients with clonality above 26.8% had endoscopic recurrence.

V usage is TRBV6-1 and J usage is TRBJ1-2, with a tentative D call TRBD1 (6 bases). The material sequenced was ileal tissue. The TCR was taken from an adult with Crohn's disease. The CDR3 bases are TGTGCCAGCAGTGAAGCGCTTCAACAGGGTAATGGCTACACCTTC. It yields the protein CASSEALQQGNGYTF.